The next 30 T cell receptor beta chains were all read from a single sample in a study of a mutant IDH1 vaccine in newly diagnosed glioma. Sequencing used immunoSEQ multiplex PCR; TCRdb keeps in-frame clones, though not all of them. The sample has around 33,000 clones, 65% to 80% seen once. Time point indicated: baseline, week 1 (first vaccination visit). Regarding treatment: pre-vaccination baseline after standard-of-care therapy. This specimen consisted of peripheral blood mononuclear cells (PBMCs), obtained from a glioma patient treated with radiotherapy, temozolomide or both. The source of these receptors is a man aged 50-60 years with glioma. Some clones in this sample may be carry-over from other donors' samples.

The chain couples TRBV2 to TRBJ2-4; no reliable D call. The length of the CDR3 is 11 residues. Germline CDR1 is SNHLY and CDR2 is FYNNEI. V was cut by 6 bases and J by 5 bases, with 5 bases left in between. The CDR3 DNA sequence: TGTGCCAGCAGGACGGAAAACATTCAGTACTTC. This codes for CASRTENIQYF.

This clone was observed once. The gene calls are TRBV6-1 and TRBJ2-7, with D possibly TRBD2 on 5 matching bases. The CDR3 totals 13 residues. V lost 8 bases, J lost 0 bases, and 11 bases lay in between. Germline values: CDR1 MNHNS, CDR2 SASEGT. CDR3 region: CASGLQSSYEQYF. CDR3 bases: TGTGCCAGCGGACTGCAAAGCTCCTACGAGCAGTACTTC.

This clone occurred a few times. The CDR3 here is CASSSTLNYGYTF. The DNA of the CDR3 is TGTGCCAGCAGCTCGACACTGAACTATGGCTACACCTTC. The rearrangement uses TRBV11-2 and TRBJ1-2, with D unclear. Germline CDR1 and CDR2: SGHAT and FQNNGV. The CDR3 is 13 amino acids. V was trimmed by 4 bases and J by 2 bases, leaving 8 bases between them.

The chain carries TRBV6-5 and TRBJ1-5; D not certain. With 11 bases removed from V and 9 bases from J, the gap between germline ends came to 20 bases. CDR3 length equals 13 residues. Germline values: CDR1 MNHEY, CDR2 SVGAGI. CDR3 sequence: CASRMQQGGPQHF. The CDR3 DNA reads as TGTGCCTCCCGCATGCAGCAAGGTGGGCCCCAGCATTTT.

V and J are TRBV2 and TRBJ2-7; TRBD1 is a possible D gene (6 bases). Trimming removed 8 bases from V and 8 bases from J, with 19 bases in between. Germline V gene lookup returns CDR1 SNHLY and CDR2 FYNNEI. This CDR3 spans 13 amino acids. CDR3 sequence (DNA): TGTGCCAGCCGGACAGCCGAGCGTTCAAAGCAGTACTTC. Protein: CASRTAERSKQYF.

V and J are TRBV18 and TRBJ1-1; unclear D gene. Germline V gene sequence: CDR1 KGHSH, CDR2 LQKENI. The CDR3 totals 13 residues. Trimming cost V 2 bases and J 9 bases, with 13 bases left between them. CDR3 residues: CASSPDNGRKAFF. CDR3 bases: TGTGCCAGCTCACCAGATAATGGGCGTAAAGCTTTCTTT.

The rearrangement uses TRBV7-8 and TRBJ2-7; the D is unclear. Germline CDR1 and CDR2: SGHVS and FQNEAQ. V was clipped by 7 bases and J by 0 bases, with 19 bases between them. The CDR3 spans 16 residues. The CDR3 region has the DNA TGTGCCAGCACCTACGGTCGGGCGGAGAGCTCCTACGAGCAGTACTTC. It is translated as CASTYGRAESSYEQYF.

The chain recombines TRBV7-9 with TRBJ1-2, with D hard to call. Trimming took 5 bases from V and 3 from J, leaving 10 bases between them. This CDR3 region has 13 residues. The V gene's germline CDR1 is SEHNR and CDR2 FQNEAQ (reference sequence). The CDR3 sequence: CASSPRQDYGYTF. For the CDR3, the DNA is TGTGCCAGCAGCCCCAGACAAGACTATGGCTACACCTTC. The full variable domain, with the rest looked up from reference TRBV7-9 and TRBJ1-2, is DTGVSQNPRHKITKRGQNVTFRCDPISEHNRLYWYRQTLGQGPEFLTYFQNEAQLEKSRLLSDRFSAERPKGSFSTLEIQRTEQGDSAMYLCASSPRQDYGYTFGSGTRLTVV.

This chain joins TRBV5-1 and TRBJ2-2; 8 positions match TRBD2. V trimming: 0 bases; J trimming: 4 bases; junction bases outside the gene matches: 5. The length of the CDR3 is 16 residues. The germline gives CDR1 SGHRS, CDR2 YFSETQ. For the CDR3, the DNA is TGCGCCAGCAGCTTGGTTCCCGGGGGGGCCACCGGGGAGCTGTTTTTT. This sequence encodes CASSLVPGGATGELFF.

The chain carries TRBV5-4 and TRBJ1-2; D is unresolved. CDR1 SGHNT and CDR2 YYREEE come from the germline V gene (reference sequence). The CDR3 contains 14 residues. Trimming shortened V by 4 bases and J by 3 bases, and 13 bases separated the two germline ends. The CDR3 here is CASSGIGYDYGYTF. The DNA of the CDR3 is TGTGCCAGCAGCGGGATAGGGTATGACTATGGCTACACCTTC.

This chain joins TRBV7-9 and TRBJ2-3, with D tentatively TRBD2 (6 bases). CDR1 is SEHNR and CDR2 is FQNEAQ in the germline V gene (reference sequence). The CDR3 is made up of 14 amino acids. V lost 5 bases to trimming and J lost 4 bases, with 13 bases between them. This CDR3 reads CASSLSGVADTQYF. The CDR3 DNA reads as TGTGCCAGCAGCCTTAGCGGAGTGGCAGATACGCAGTATTTT.

This clone has a single count. The chain combines TRBV19 with TRBJ1-4; D perhaps matches TRBD1 (5 bases). The germline V and J ends were trimmed by 5 bases and 4 bases, with 11 bases remaining between them. This CDR3 contains 14 residues. Germline V gene sequence: CDR1 LNHDA, CDR2 SQIVND (reference sequence). The CDR3 DNA sequence: TGTGCCAGTAGTGCCGGACACCGTAATGAAAAACTGTTTTTT. Protein: CASSAGHRNEKLFF. The full variable domain, with the rest looked up from reference TRBV19 and TRBJ1-4, is DGGITQSPKYLFRKEGQNVTLSCEQNLNHDAMYWYRQDPGQGLRLIYYSQIVNDFQKGDIAEGYSVSREKKESFPLTVTSAQKNPTAFYLCASSAGHRNEKLFFGSGTQLSVL.

This rearrangement joins TRBV7-2 to TRBJ1-2, with TRBD1 matching 7 bases. Germline CDR1 SGHTA, CDR2 FQGNSA. This CDR3 has 12 amino acids. The V and J ends lost 2 bases and 8 bases, in that order; junction bases with no gene match: 2. CDR3 sequence: CASSLYRGGYTF. The DNA of the CDR3 is TGTGCCAGCAGCTTATACAGGGGCGGCTACACCTTC.

V and J are TRBV2 and TRBJ1-2; D might be TRBD1 (6 bases). Germline CDR1 and CDR2: SNHLY and FYNNEI. This CDR3 spans 13 amino acids. Deletions cut 8 bases from V and 2 bases from J, with 12 bases between. The CDR3 protein is CASEKDRNYGYTF. The CDR3, as DNA: TGTGCCAGCGAGAAGGACAGAAACTATGGCTACACCTTC.

The chain has TRBV5-1 and TRBJ2-4; D not certain. Germline V CDR1 and CDR2: SGHRS, YFSETQ. This CDR3 spans 16 amino acids. V lost 0 bases to trimming and J lost 1 base, with 11 bases between them. CDR3 residues: CASSLEPPLAKNIQYF. The CDR3 DNA follows: TGCGCCAGCAGCTTGGAACCACCGCTGGCCAAAAACATTCAGTACTTC.

The V call is TRBV18, the J call TRBJ1-2; D is ambiguous. V lost 0 bases and J lost 4, with 9 bases in between. CDR3 size: 14 residues. From germline, CDR1 is KGHSH and CDR2 LQKENI. CDR3 DNA: TGTGCCAGCTCACCACCATCGGGTGTCTATGGCTACACCTTC. It yields the protein CASSPPSGVYGYTF.

This clone has more than one count but fewer than ten. The V and J genes are TRBV19 and TRBJ1-1; a possible D gene is TRBD1 (5 bases). Looked up from germline, CDR1 is LNHDA and CDR2 is SQIVND (reference sequence). CDR3 length: 14 amino acids. The V gene lost 3 bases and the J gene lost 5 bases, with 13 bases spanning the gap. CDR3: CASSMGRAGTEAFF. The CDR3 nucleotides read TGTGCCAGTAGTATGGGGCGGGCCGGAACTGAAGCTTTCTTT.

CDR3 sequence: CASSATGNTEAFF. CDR3 DNA sequence: TGCGCCAGCAGCGCAACAGGGAACACTGAAGCTTTCTTT. The chain links TRBV5-1 to TRBJ1-1, with D possibly TRBD1 on 5 matching bases. Trimming took 4 bases from V and 1 from J, leaving 8 bases between them. This CDR3 contains 13 residues. The V gene's germline CDR1 is SGHRS and CDR2 YFSETQ. The entire variable domain, with the rest obtained from reference TRBV5-1 and TRBJ1-1, is as follows: KAGVTQTPRYLIKTRGQQVTLSCSPISGHRSVSWYQQTPGQGLQFLFEYFSETQRNKGNFPGRFSGRQFSNSRSEMNVSTLELGDSALYLCASSATGNTEAFFGQGTRLTVV.

The rearrangement links TRBV2 to TRBJ1-4; no firm D call. V was trimmed by 2 bases and J by 2 bases, leaving 15 bases between them. The CDR3 length is 17 residues. From germline, CDR1 is SNHLY and CDR2 FYNNEI. CDR3 DNA: TGTGCCAGCAGTGAAATCCCGGATTTAGGGACTAATGAAAAACTGTTTTTT. Amino acid sequence: CASSEIPDLGTNEKLFF.

The table lists this clone with a count of one. The germline gene is not matched at one end of the junction; a read error may be the cause. V and J are TRBV4-2 and TRBJ2-1, with 7 bases fitting TRBD2. The germline gives CDR1 LGHNA, CDR2 YNFKEQ. This CDR3 is built from 14 residues. CDR3 nucleotide sequence: TGTGCCAGCAGCCAAGATAATGGCGGGAGTACTTTTCTCTTC. It is translated as CASSQDNGGSTFLF.

The table lists this clone with a count of one. V and J are TRBV6-5 and TRBJ2-4; TRBD2 might be the D (6 bases). V dropped 5 bases and J dropped 9 bases, with 17 bases sitting between them. The CDR3 has 14 residues. Germline-derived CDR1 and CDR2 are MNHEY and SVGAGI. In DNA form, the CDR3 reads TGTGCCAGCAGTCGCGGGGAGATCGGCGGCATTCAGTACTTC. This sequence encodes CASSRGEIGGIQYF.

This clone was seen only once. This chain connects TRBV5-4 to TRBJ2-7, with D tentatively TRBD2 (7 bases). Germline V gene lookup returns CDR1 SGHNT and CDR2 YYREEE (reference sequence). This CDR3 spans 14 amino acids. V was cut by 3 bases and J by 2 bases, with 12 bases left in between. This CDR3 reads CASSWGGRAYEQYF. The DNA of the CDR3 is TGTGCCAGCAGCTGGGGGGGGCGAGCCTACGAGCAGTACTTC.

This chain links TRBV7-9 with TRBJ2-7, with D possibly being TRBD1 (8 bases). CDR3 length equals 15 residues. CDR1 and CDR2 (germline): SEHNR, FQNEAQ (reference sequence). The V gene lost 5 bases and the J gene lost 3 bases, with 17 bases spanning the gap. The DNA of the CDR3 is TGTGCCAGCAGCCCCGTGACAGGGGAGGGCTACGAGCAGTACTTC. As protein: CASSPVTGEGYEQYF.

This clone was detected only a few times. The J gene is TRBJ1-1, the V gene TRBV30; 7 bases are a match to TRBD1. This CDR3 is 13 amino acids long. V was pared by 5 bases and J by 1 base, with 4 bases of the junction left unmatched. In germline, CDR1 is GTSNPN, CDR2 SVGIG (reference sequence). CDR3 protein: CAWGRQGNTEAFF. DNA of the CDR3: TGTGCCTGGGGCAGACAGGGGAACACTGAAGCTTTCTTT.

J is TRBJ2-3 and V is TRBV29-1; D remains unclear. The CDR3 consists of 11 residues. The germline V gene encodes CDR1 SQVTM and CDR2 ANQGSEA. Between the trimmed V and J ends, which lost 7 bases and 2 bases, there was a span of 7 bases. Here the CDR3 DNA reads TGCAGCGGGGATATCACAGATACGCAGTATTTT. This encodes CSGDITDTQYF.

A single count supports this clone. V and J are TRBV7-8 and TRBJ2-1; D might be TRBD1 (5 bases). The CDR3 contains 13 residues. Trimming took off 4 bases at V and 8 bases at J, with 12 bases between the two ends. Looked up from germline, CDR1 is SGHVS and CDR2 is FQNEAQ. The CDR3 DNA reads as TGTGCCAGCAGCTCGCAGGGTTACGATGAGCAGTTCTTC. This codes for CASSSQGYDEQFF.

The chain combines TRBV5-4 with TRBJ2-1, with 10 positions matching TRBD2. This CDR3 contains 15 residues. With V trimmed by 4 bases and J by 6 bases, 7 bases remained unmatched. Looked up from germline, CDR1 is SGHNT and CDR2 is YYREEE (reference sequence). The CDR3 DNA sequence: TGTGCCAGCAGCCCAGTTAGCGGGAGGTTCAATGAGCAGTTCTTC. Its translation: CASSPVSGRFNEQFF.

The chain is built from TRBV9 and TRBJ2-2, with 8 positions matching TRBD2. The CDR3 spans 14 residues. Trimming took 4 bases from V and 7 from J; bases not matched to a gene: 6. In germline, CDR1 is SGDLS, CDR2 YYNGEE. The CDR3, as DNA: TGTGCCAGCAGCCAGCGGGAGTATGTCGGGGAGCTGTTTTTT. It encodes CASSQREYVGELFF.

The gene calls are TRBV9 and TRBJ1-2; D is uncertain. V was pared by 3 bases and J by 5 bases, with 11 bases between. CDR3 length: 13 amino acids. Germline loops: CDR1 SGDLS, CDR2 YYNGEE. The CDR3 region has the DNA TGTGCCAGCAGCGCCCTCCCTGGATATGGCTACACCTTC. Translation gives CASSALPGYGYTF. The variable domain in full, completed from reference TRBV9 and TRBJ1-2, reads DSGVTQTPKHLITATGQRVTLRCSPRSGDLSVYWYQQSLDQGLQFLIQYYNGEERAKGNILERFSAQQFPDLHSELNLSSLELGDSALYFCASSALPGYGYTFGSGTRLTVV.

A few counts support this clone. The rearrangement uses TRBV27 and TRBJ2-7; 9 bases fit TRBD1. CDR1 is MNHEY and CDR2 is SMNVEV in the germline V gene (reference sequence). V lost 5 bases and J lost 4; bases outside the gene matches: 12. The CDR3 has 16 residues. CDR3 region: CASSLMVGTGSYEQYF. The DNA for the CDR3 is TGTGCCAGCAGTCTGATGGTCGGGACAGGGTCGTACGAGCAGTACTTC.